Listed here is a single T cell receptor (beta chain). Original methodology: Amplification of reference gene primers was used by the study to estimate nucleated cell counts. The data were produced by immunoSEQ multiplex PCR, yet TCRdb's version contains in-frame clones alone and is incomplete. The V and J calls and clone size come from that table; D and trimming were worked out from the DNA. The table lists approximately 75,000 clones, more than 65% of them singletons. Trimming took off 7 bases at V and 0 bases at J, with 11 bases between the two ends. The CDR3 sequence is 14 residues long. Looked up from germline, CDR1 is ENHRY and CDR2 is SYGVKD. The data derive from a study of blood T cell repertoires in COVID-19. Background on the study: The origin of the acute and convalescent COVID-19 samples was the United States, Italy and Spain. T cells, B-cell-depleted T cells, or PBMCs supplied cDNA or gDNA.

The sample comprised peripheral blood. This chain connects TRBV10-3 to TRBJ2-3; weak D call: TRBD2 (5 bases). This receptor was obtained from a woman older than 75 with active or convalescent COVID-19. CDR3 sequence (DNA): TGTGCCATCACCGGGGATGCTAGCACAGATACGCAGTATTTT. It translates to CAITGDASTDTQYF.